The 14 T cell receptor beta chains given below trace back to one sample, sequenced in a study of cytomegalovirus exposure and HLA in healthy donors. The method was immunoSEQ multiplex PCR; TCRdb's version includes in-frame clones alone and lacks a portion of them. The sample lists around 71,000 clones; approximately 94% were seen once. The sample comprised PBMCs. The receptors come from a man aged 18 to 30 in good health and CMV-seropositive.

The chain joins TRBV5-1 to TRBJ2-7; TRBD1 agrees at 8 bases. This CDR3 is 15 amino acids long. The V and J ends lost 4 bases and 1 base, in that order; junction bases with no gene match: 7. In germline, CDR1 is SGHRS, CDR2 YFSETQ. The chain's CDR3 is CASSNRDRLSYEQYF. CDR3 DNA: TGCGCCAGCAGCAACCGGGACAGGTTGTCCTACGAGCAGTACTTC.

The chain joins TRBV11-1 to TRBJ2-5; TRBD1 matches at 7 bases. The V and J ends lost 5 bases and 4 bases, in that order; junction bases with no gene match: 10. Germline-derived CDR1 and CDR2 are SGHAT and FQDESV (reference sequence). CDR3 length: 15 residues. This CDR3 reads CASSTRQGSRETQYF. CDR3 coding DNA: TGTGCCAGCAGCACCCGACAGGGATCTAGAGAGACCCAGTACTTC.

In this sample, this clone turned up a few times. The chain couples TRBV18 to TRBJ1-5; D perhaps matches TRBD1 (5 bases). This CDR3 spans 15 amino acids. CDR1 KGHSH and CDR2 LQKENI come from the germline V gene. V gave up 3 bases and J gave up 4 bases, with 13 bases separating them. The CDR3 DNA reads TGTGCCAGCTCACCTTCAAACAGGTTAAATCAGCCCCAGCATTTT. It is translated as CASSPSNRLNQPQHF.

As concerns this clone: The junction departs from germline at one end; a sequencing error may be responsible. V usage is TRBV5-4 and J usage is TRBJ2-1; 12 positions agree with TRBD2. The CDR3 length is 11 residues. Germline CDR1 reads SGHNT; CDR2 reads YYREEE (reference sequence). CDR3 sequence (DNA): TGTGCCAGCAGCTCGACTAGCGGGAGCCTCTTC. Amino acid sequence: CASSSTSGSLF.

The chain combines TRBV28 with TRBJ2-3; D is possibly TRBD2 (6 bases). The V gene lost 10 bases and the J gene lost 6 bases, with 17 bases spanning the gap. There are 13 residues in the CDR3. The germline CDR1 and CDR2 sequences are MDHEN and SYDVKM. The CDR3 DNA reads TGTGCCACGATTCACGGGGGTGCGGATACGCAGTATTTT. Protein sequence: CATIHGGADTQYF. Together with reference TRBV28 and TRBJ2-3, the CDR3 gives the full variable domain: DVKVTQSSRYLVKRTGEKVFLECVQDMDHENMFWYRQDPGLGLRLIYFSYDVKMKEKGDIPEGYSVSREKKERFSLILESASTNQTSMYLCATIHGGADTQYFGPGTRLTVL.

V usage is TRBV11-2 and J usage is TRBJ2-1; 9 nucleotides align to TRBD2. Germline trimming cut 1 base from V and 5 bases from J; bases unmatched to any gene: 3. Germline values: CDR1 SGHAT, CDR2 FQNNGV. The CDR3 extends over 15 amino acids. The CDR3: CASSLVTSGHNEQFF. The CDR3 nucleotides read TGTGCCAGCAGCTTAGTAACTAGCGGGCACAATGAGCAGTTCTTC.

In nucleotides, the CDR3 is TGTGCCAGCAGCTTATTGCGAGAGACCCAGTACTTC. This sequence encodes CASSLLRETQYF. The rearrangement links TRBV7-8 to TRBJ2-5; D remains ambiguous. V lost 2 bases, J lost 4 bases, and 5 bases lay in between. CDR3 length: 12 residues. Germline-derived CDR1 and CDR2 are SGHVS and FQNEAQ.

The rearrangement links TRBV6-5 to TRBJ2-1, with 11 bases lining up with TRBD2. The CDR3 is made up of 15 amino acids. The germline CDR1 and CDR2 sequences are MNHEY and SVGAGI. V gave up 6 bases and J gave up 8 bases; unmatched junction bases: 9. The CDR3 here is CASRYSGRAGDEQFF. The CDR3 nucleotides are TGTGCCAGCAGATATAGCGGGAGGGCCGGGGATGAGCAGTTCTTC.

The gene calls are TRBV5-1 and TRBJ2-1; 10 bases match TRBD2. The ends lost 2 bases at V and 8 bases at J; junction bases unmatched: 10. Germline assignment: CDR1 SGHRS and CDR2 YFSETQ. There are 16 residues in the CDR3. The CDR3 spells CASSFQTSGGADEQFF. As DNA, the CDR3 is TGCGCCAGCAGCTTTCAAACCAGCGGGGGGGCCGATGAGCAGTTCTTC. Filled out from reference TRBV5-1 and TRBJ2-1, the complete variable domain reads KAGVTQTPRYLIKTRGQQVTLSCSPISGHRSVSWYQQTPGQGLQFLFEYFSETQRNKGNFPGRFSGRQFSNSRSEMNVSTLELGDSALYLCASSFQTSGGADEQFFGPGTRLTVL.

This chain uses TRBV5-4 with TRBJ1-2, with D perhaps matching TRBD1 (5 bases). The CDR3 spans 16 residues. V lost 4 bases to trimming and J lost 4 bases, with 20 bases between them. Germline V gene data show CDR1 as SGHNT and CDR2 as YYREEE (reference sequence). The CDR3 sequence: CASSPVGLPAIYGYTF. In DNA form, the CDR3 reads TGTGCCAGCAGCCCCGTGGGACTCCCAGCGATCTATGGCTACACCTTC. Drawing the rest from reference TRBV5-4 and TRBJ1-2, the complete variable domain is ETGVTQSPTHLIKTRGQQVTLRCSSQSGHNTVSWYQQALGQGPQFIFQYYREEENGRGNFPPRFSGLQFPNYSSELNVNALELDDSALYLCASSPVGLPAIYGYTFGSGTRLTVV.

V is TRBV7-6 and J is TRBJ2-5; D gene unclear. Germline CDR1 and CDR2: SGHVS and FNYEAQ. V shed 1 base and J shed 4 bases, with 13 bases lying between them. The CDR3 covers 15 residues. CDR3 nucleotides: TGTGCCAGCAGCTTAGGTCCCTCTCTCGGAGAGACCCAGTACTTC. Its protein is CASSLGPSLGETQYF.

This clone was picked up one time. V is TRBV2 and J is TRBJ1-1; 8 bases are shared with TRBD1. Germline assignment: CDR1 SNHLY and CDR2 FYNNEI. This CDR3 is 15 amino acids long. Unmatched junction bases numbered 13, after V lost 5 bases and J lost 8 bases. The CDR3 region is CASSQGAQVWSEAFF. CDR3 nucleotide sequence: TGTGCCAGCAGTCAGGGGGCGCAGGTTTGGAGCGAAGCTTTCTTT. The whole variable domain, filled in from reference TRBV2 and TRBJ1-1, reads EPEVTQTPSHQVTQMGQEVILRCVPISNHLYFYWYRQILGQKVEFLVSFYNNEISEKSEIFDDQFSVERPDGSNFTLKIRSTKLEDSAMYFCASSQGAQVWSEAFFGQGTRLTVV.

CDR3 protein: CASSEAQVEAFF. The CDR3 bases are TGTGCCAGCAGCGAGGCACAGGTAGAAGCTTTCTTT. The V and J genes are TRBV7-8 and TRBJ1-1, with a tentative D call TRBD1 (5 bases). The CDR3 sequence is 12 residues long. V was pared by 5 bases and J by 8 bases, with 12 bases between. CDR1 and CDR2 from the germline V gene are SGHVS and FQNEAQ.

The rearrangement links TRBV7-8 to TRBJ2-3, with D maybe TRBD2 (5 bases). Germline V lookup: CDR1 SGHVS, CDR2 FQNEAQ. V lost 8 bases, J lost 5 bases, and 17 bases lay in between. CDR3 length equals 14 residues. CDR3 DNA sequence: TGTGCCAGCCAAAGCGTTTGGGGAGTAGATACGCAGTATTTT. Translation gives CASQSVWGVDTQYF. Full variable domain (missing parts from reference TRBV7-8 and TRBJ2-3): GAGVSQSPRYKVAKRGQDVALRCDPISGHVSLFWYQQALGQGPEFLTYFQNEAQLDKSGLPSDRFFAERPEGSVSTLKIQRTQQEDSAVYLCASQSVWGVDTQYFGPGTRLTVL.